In its sample, the clone carrying this T cell receptor beta chain was seen many times. Its antigen is not identified. This entry is derived from a study of blood T cells in healthy people across ages. The study's findings and limits: The study lacked donor CMV status, which possibly confounded expanded clonotype changes. With unsorted PBMCs, a conclusive comparison of naive versus antigen-experienced cells was not possible.

V shed 8 bases, J shed 7 bases, and the junction held 14 bases outside the gene matches. The CDR3 has 15 amino acids. Primed by a sample-barcoded 5' primer and a J-beta primer mix, a second PCR proceeded for 7 to 11 cycles. TCRdb redid the calling of the 5' RACE reads with MiXCR, one entry per CDR3 protein. This sample carries approximately 290,000 distinct CDR3 sequences, around 29% of them seen once, and the ten largest clones take over 25%. Material: blood. The rearrangement joins TRBV12-3 or TRBV12-4 to TRBJ2-1; 7 nucleotides align to TRBD2. The receptor's source is an older woman in good health. As DNA, the CDR3 is TGTGCCAGCGGAAAGATAGCGGGCCACGGTAATGAGCAGTTCTTC. Its translation is CASGKIAGHGNEQFF.